This T cell receptor beta chain was sequenced during a study of esophageal squamous cell carcinoma under preoperative chemotherapy (dated by TCRdb to 2016 to 2019). Context from the whole study: In the study, TCR repertoires were profiled in both peripheral blood T cells and tumor-infiltrating lymphocytes. Repertoires were compared between samples taken before and after paclitaxel-nedaplatin therapy. Several patients with primary esophageal squamous cell carcinoma made up the cohort. The effects of paclitaxel-nedaplatin chemotherapy on T-cell receptor repertoires in patients with esophageal squamous cell carcinoma were assessed. On the study overall, not on this receptor specifically: Post-treatment tumor-infiltrating lymphocytes appeared partly derived from peripheral T cells migrating into the tumor, not solely from local clonal changes. A small cohort was used, with only a few patients with esophageal squamous cell carcinoma being analyzed. Paclitaxel-nedaplatin therapy induced immediate and substantial clonotype frequency changes, with contraction more likely among abundant clones than amplification. After chemotherapy, peripheral T cells showed a significant rise in TCR diversity, whereas tumor-infiltrating lymphocytes did not.

This clonotype was observed a handful of times. Which antigen it targets is not known. Nothing much larger sits one base from this clone, and base qualities are not available. V gives up 5 bases and J gives up 3 bases, and the segment between their germline ends measures 1 base. Looking up the germline V gene (reference sequence) yields CDR1 SEHNR and CDR2 FQNEAQ. From its cysteine to its phenylalanine, the CDR3 spans 10 amino acids. Only the CDR3 DNA is retained, 30 bases long and in frame from the first base. Taken with the paper, the label for time point translates to: after preoperative PTX-NDP chemotherapy. Before surgery, patients were given paclitaxel-nedaplatin as preoperative chemotherapy. Receptor libraries were prepared by PCR. Sequencing was carried out with a HiSeq X Ten. High-throughput sequencing was used to characterize the TCR repertoires. TCRdb reprocessing: public reads trimmed at Q25 with fastp, clones called with MiXCR, in-frame beta chains kept. Rows with a matching CDR3 protein are joined into one entry that keeps the most common DNA and genes. The sample data list roughly 20,000 distinct CDR3 sequences, and under 60% of these were observed just once. The ten top clones hold approximately 28% of the sample.

The rearrangement joined TRBV7-9 to TRBJ2-5; there is no confident call for the D gene. This receptor was taken from a human donor with esophageal squamous cell carcinoma. The donor label of this sample is uncertain. Specimen collection occurred from a patient given preoperative chemotherapy. The nucleotides read TGTGCCAGCAGCAAAGAGACCCAGTACTTC. Its protein is CASSKETQYF.